This TCR beta chain was captured by sequencing in a study of OX40 agonist ivuxolimab in advanced cancers. Across the whole study: Patients received the agonistic anti-OX40 (CD134) antibody ivuxolimab. Patients were treated with intravenous ivuxolimab, dosed at 0.01 to 10 mg/kg and infused every 2 weeks. Partial responses, seen in three patients, involved one hepatocellular carcinoma and two cutaneous melanomas. Whole-study results and caveats: Also present in some nonresponders was a low level of normalized T-cell clonal expansion.

The CDR3 loop spans 12 amino acids. CDR1 MDHEN and CDR2 SYDVKM come from the germline V gene. Deletions cut 6 bases from V and 6 bases from J, with 8 bases between. In the case of this clone: The target antigen is unknown.

The repertoire was sequenced with immunoSEQ multiplex PCR; TCRdb's copy has only in-frame clones and lacks some. The profile shows 40,000 to 45,000 clones, 80% to 90% of them singletons. This sequence was found in an adult with an advanced solid tumor such as melanoma, head and neck, liver or kidney cancer. The V and J genes are TRBV28 and TRBJ1-4; D is unclear. This material consisted of CD4+ or CD8+ T cells sorted from blood, taken in a trial of the OX40 agonist ivuxolimab. CDR3 DNA sequence: TGTGCCAGCAGCTTAGGGTATGAAAAACTGTTTTTT. The encoded protein is CASSLGYEKLFF.